These 10 T cell receptor beta chains came from one sample sequenced in a study of T cell responses to AZD1222 COVID-19 vaccine (dated by TCRdb to the early 2020s). The time point label, as the study defines it: about 28 days (+/-7) after the second vaccine dose. The library was obtained by the immunoSEQ multiplex PCR assay. TCRdb stores this immuneACCESS table with in-frame sequences only. Part of the clones is absent; in the studies checked, under half of the shortfall reflects unresolved V genes, and no reason is known for the rest. For this sample there are around 130,000 clones; 70% to 90% appear just once. The top ten constitute about 3% of the sample. Sequenced here: peripheral blood, sampled 28 days after the second AZD1222 dose. The source of these receptors is an adult who received the AZD1222 COVID-19 vaccine.

The chain employs TRBV30 and TRBJ1-5; 10 positions agree with TRBD1. CDR1 and CDR2 (germline): GTSNPN, SVGIG (reference sequence). V gave up 3 bases and J gave up 7 bases; unmatched junction bases: 9. CDR3 size: 15 residues. The chain's CDR3 is CAWRRGQGQRQPQHF. The CDR3 bases are TGTGCCTGGAGGCGGGGACAGGGGCAAAGGCAGCCCCAGCATTTT.

J is TRBJ2-2 and V is TRBV27; the D is unclear. This CDR3 region has 10 residues. The ends were cut back, 6 bases at V and 7 bases at J, with 3 bases in the middle. Germline CDR1 and CDR2: MNHEY and SMNVEV (reference sequence). This CDR3 is CASRGGELFF. CDR3 bases: TGTGCCAGCAGAGGCGGGGAGCTGTTTTTT.

CDR3 sequence (DNA): TGCGCCAGCAGCTTAAGACAACAGGGGTCCGAGCAGTACTTC. Translated: CASSLRQQGSEQYF. The chain carries TRBV5-1 and TRBJ2-7; 7 bases fit TRBD1. Germline V lookup: CDR1 SGHRS, CDR2 YFSETQ. With V trimmed by 2 bases and J by 6 bases, 8 bases remained unmatched. This CDR3 comprises 14 residues.

Remarks on this clone: Different DNA sequences within this sample yield the same CDR3. The rearrangement uses TRBV11-3 and TRBJ1-4; D not certain. Deletions cut 1 base from V and 8 bases from J, with 5 bases between. Germline assignment: CDR1 SGHNT and CDR2 YENEEA. The CDR3 runs to 12 residues. CDR3 coding DNA: TGTGCCAGCAGCTTAGTACGCGAAAAACTGTTTTTT. This encodes CASSLVREKLFF.

This clone was detected only once. The rearrangement uses TRBV28 and TRBJ1-2, with D unresolved. Germline V lookup: CDR1 MDHEN, CDR2 SYDVKM. The CDR3 sequence is 11 residues long. V was clipped by 3 bases and J by 6 bases, with 5 bases between them. The CDR3 reads CASSFSNGYTF. The CDR3 DNA is TGTGCCAGCAGTTTTTCAAATGGCTACACCTTC.

The table lists this clone with a few counts. J is TRBJ1-3 and V is TRBV7-3, with 8 bases matching TRBD1. V dropped 3 bases and J dropped 7; count of bases not matched to a gene: 2. This CDR3 contains 13 residues. Germline CDR1 SGHTA, CDR2 FQGTGA. The CDR3 protein is CASSFQGANTIYF. The DNA of the CDR3 is TGTGCCAGCAGCTTCCAGGGGGCTAACACCATATATTTT.

Note on this clone: Other DNA sequences in this sample translate to the same CDR3. The rearrangement joins TRBV2 to TRBJ1-2; D not certain. The V and J ends lost 5 bases and 2 bases respectively, with 6 bases between them. This CDR3 is built from 12 residues. CDR1 and CDR2 (germline): SNHLY, FYNNEI. This chain's CDR3 is CASSRVNYGYTF. DNA of the CDR3: TGTGCCAGCAGTCGGGTAAACTATGGCTACACCTTC.

The chain carries TRBV11-3 and TRBJ1-5; D is undetermined. Germline lookup yields CDR1 SGHNT and CDR2 YENEEA. Trimming removed 5 bases from V and 5 bases from J, with 10 bases in between. This CDR3 comprises 13 residues. The CDR3 bases are TGTGCCAGCAGCCCTGGTGGCCATCAGCCCCAGCATTTT. This codes for CASSPGGHQPQHF. The complete variable domain, with remaining parts taken from reference TRBV11-3 and TRBJ1-5, reads EAGVVQSPRYKIIEKKQPVAFWCNPISGHNTLYWYLQNLGQGPELLIRYENEEAVDDSQLPKDRFSAERLKGVDSTLKIQPAELGDSAVYLCASSPGGHQPQHFGDGTRLSIL.

With regard to this clone: The sample has other DNA sequences that encode this CDR3 too. The V call is TRBV6-4, the J call TRBJ2-3; perhaps TRBD2 as D (6 bases). The CDR3 runs to 14 residues. Germline V gene lookup returns CDR1 MRHNA and CDR2 SNTAGT. Trimming removed 2 bases at V and 0 bases at J, with 6 bases between. The CDR3 loop reads CASSDGTSTDTQYF. The CDR3 nucleotides are TGTGCCAGCAGTGACGGGACTAGCACAGATACGCAGTATTTT.

This chain uses TRBV5-1 with TRBJ1-2; D unresolved. CDR1 is SGHRS, CDR2 YFSETQ, per germline. The CDR3 covers 14 residues. The V end was cut by 0 bases, the J end by 6 bases, with 12 bases between. CDR3 sequence (DNA): TGCGCCAGCAGCTTGGAGGGTTTTACTCATGGCTACACCTTC. Translating gives CASSLEGFTHGYTF. Variable domain in full (rest from reference TRBV5-1 and TRBJ1-2): KAGVTQTPRYLIKTRGQQVTLSCSPISGHRSVSWYQQTPGQGLQFLFEYFSETQRNKGNFPGRFSGRQFSNSRSEMNVSTLELGDSALYLCASSLEGFTHGYTFGSGTRLTVV.